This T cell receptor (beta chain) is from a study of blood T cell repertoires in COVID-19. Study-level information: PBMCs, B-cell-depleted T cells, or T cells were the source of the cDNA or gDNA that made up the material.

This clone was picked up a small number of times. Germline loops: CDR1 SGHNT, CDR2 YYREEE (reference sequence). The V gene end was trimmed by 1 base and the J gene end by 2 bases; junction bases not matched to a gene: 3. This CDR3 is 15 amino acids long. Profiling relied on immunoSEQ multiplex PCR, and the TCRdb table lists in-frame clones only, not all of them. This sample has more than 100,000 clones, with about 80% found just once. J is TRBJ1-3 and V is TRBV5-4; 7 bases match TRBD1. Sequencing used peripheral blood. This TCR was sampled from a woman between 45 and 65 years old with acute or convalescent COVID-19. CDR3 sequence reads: CASSLPQGAGNTIYF. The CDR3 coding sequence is TGTGCCAGCAGCTTGCCCCAGGGGGCTGGAAACACCATATATTTT.